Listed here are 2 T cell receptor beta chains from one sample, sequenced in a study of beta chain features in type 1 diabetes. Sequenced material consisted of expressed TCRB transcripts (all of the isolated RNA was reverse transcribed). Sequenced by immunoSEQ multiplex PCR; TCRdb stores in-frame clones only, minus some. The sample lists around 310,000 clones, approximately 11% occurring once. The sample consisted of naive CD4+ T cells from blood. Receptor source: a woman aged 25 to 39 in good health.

DNA for the CDR3: TGCGCCAGCAGCCAACGACTAGCGGGAGGCCTGAACACCGGGGAGCTGTTTTTT. Translation: CASSQRLAGGLNTGELFF. V usage is TRBV4-3 and J usage is TRBJ2-2; 13 positions match TRBD2. Per the germline V gene, CDR1 is LGHNA and CDR2 is YSLEER. V lost 2 bases to trimming and J lost 1 base; unmatched junction nucleotides: 4. The CDR3 has 18 amino acids.

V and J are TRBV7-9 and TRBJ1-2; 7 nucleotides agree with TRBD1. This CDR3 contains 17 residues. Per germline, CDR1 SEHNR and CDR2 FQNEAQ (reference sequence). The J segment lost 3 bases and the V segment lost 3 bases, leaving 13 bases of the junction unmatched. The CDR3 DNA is TGTGCCAGCAGCTTTAGGGGGCGCGGACAGGAGGACTATGGCTACACCTTC. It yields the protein CASSFRGRGQEDYGYTF.